Given below is one T cell receptor (beta chain) in context. This specimen belongs to a study of blood T cell repertoires in COVID-19. V was pared by 4 bases and J by 0 bases, with 10 bases between. Germline CDR1 and CDR2: LGHDT and YNNKEL (reference sequence). The CDR3 is 15 amino acids. The table came from immunoSEQ multiplex PCR; TCRdb's copy has only in-frame clones and leaves some out. Of about 380,000 clones listed, 88% are singletons. J is TRBJ1-3 and V is TRBV3-1 (or the pseudogene TRBV3-2); no clear D. The source material was PBMCs or T cells enriched from blood (not recorded which). This TCR was recovered from a woman under 30 who had recovered from COVID-19. The CDR3 sequence is CASSPTWSSGNTIYF. The CDR3 DNA is TGTGCCAGCAGCCCAACCTGGAGCTCTGGAAACACCATATATTTT.